These 8 T cell receptor beta chains were all obtained from the same sample, sequenced in a study of technical replicates of blood from a few donors. Clones were sequenced by immunoSEQ multiplex PCR, and TCRdb holds only the in-frame ones, with some missing. The repertoire holds roughly 70,000 clones, with 91% as singletons. Sequenced material: PBMCs. The receptors here all came from a human donor in good health. Some clones in this sample may be carry-over from other donors' samples.

This CDR3 is CASSSGMTSTDTQYF. CDR3 sequence (DNA): TGTGCCAGCAGCTCCGGGATGACTAGCACAGATACGCAGTATTTT. The V call is TRBV7-9, the J call TRBJ2-3, with D perhaps TRBD2 (5 bases). This CDR3 region has 15 residues. The ends were cut back, 4 bases at V and 0 bases at J, with 11 bases in the middle. The germline V gene encodes CDR1 SEHNR and CDR2 FQNEAQ (reference sequence).

This sequence joins TRBV5-6 and TRBJ1-4; 7 bases match TRBD1. The CDR3 covers 15 residues. With 0 bases clipped from V and 8 bases from J, the junction kept 7 bases outside the gene matches. In germline, CDR1 is SGHDT, CDR2 YYEEEE. In nucleotides, the CDR3 is TGTGCCAGCAGCTTGGCCAACTCAGGGGGAGAAAAACTGTTTTTT. It translates to CASSLANSGGEKLFF.

The chain recombines TRBV25-1 with TRBJ1-3; possibly TRBD1 for D (5 bases). Trimming left V 6 bases short and J 0 bases short, with 18 bases between. This CDR3 has 17 residues. Germline lookup yields CDR1 MGHDK and CDR2 SYGVNS. The CDR3 reads CASSARGRSGSGNTIYF. In DNA form, the CDR3 reads TGTGCCAGCAGCGCCCGGGGGAGGAGTGGCTCTGGAAACACCATATATTTT.

The rearrangement joins TRBV9 to TRBJ2-7; 7 bases agree with TRBD2. The CDR3 covers 11 residues. J was trimmed by 7 bases and V by 4 bases; bases with no gene match: 2. Germline assignment: CDR1 SGDLS and CDR2 YYNGEE. CDR3 DNA sequence: TGTGCCAGCAGCCCCGGGGGGGAGCAGTACTTC. Its translation is CASSPGGEQYF.

The rearrangement joins TRBV19 to TRBJ1-2; D remains ambiguous. In germline, CDR1 is LNHDA, CDR2 SQIVND (reference sequence). This CDR3 has 13 residues. V dropped 5 bases and J dropped 8 bases, with 15 bases sitting between them. The CDR3 loop reads CASSPWAGRGYTF. The CDR3 DNA follows: TGTGCCAGTAGTCCCTGGGCCGGTCGGGGCTACACCTTC. Full variable domain (missing parts from reference TRBV19 and TRBJ1-2): DGGITQSPKYLFRKEGQNVTLSCEQNLNHDAMYWYRQDPGQGLRLIYYSQIVNDFQKGDIAEGYSVSREKKESFPLTVTSAQKNPTAFYLCASSPWAGRGYTFGSGTRLTVV.

This chain links TRBV5-1 with TRBJ2-3; D remains ambiguous. The CDR3 has 14 residues. Trimming took 8 bases from V and 0 from J, leaving 13 bases between them. Germline V gene data show CDR1 as SGHRS and CDR2 as YFSETQ. CDR3 loop: CASRIQRSTDTQYF. The CDR3 bases are TGCGCCAGTCGGATTCAGAGGAGCACAGATACGCAGTATTTT.

V is TRBV7-8 and J is TRBJ2-7; possible D gene TRBD1, 5 bases. This CDR3 is built from 14 residues. V was clipped by 5 bases and J by 13 bases, with 24 bases between them. Germline values: CDR1 SGHVS, CDR2 FQNEAQ. The chain's CDR3 is CASSLSLTQPGAYF. DNA for the CDR3: TGTGCCAGCAGCCTATCCCTGACACAGCCTGGGGCTTACTTC.

This clone was seen a single time. The rearrangement links TRBV19 to TRBJ2-7; a weak D match, TRBD1 (5 bases). Trimming took 4 bases from V and 2 from J, leaving 18 bases between them. The germline gives CDR1 LNHDA, CDR2 SQIVND (reference sequence). The CDR3 has 16 residues. CDR3: CASSTITGEKAYEQYF. Written as DNA, the CDR3 is TGTGCCAGTAGTACTATAACAGGCGAAAAGGCCTACGAGCAGTACTTC.